This T cell receptor beta chain was documented in a study of blood T cell repertoires in COVID-19. Overall study context: The United States, Italy and Spain supplied acute and convalescent COVID-19 samples. PBMCs, B-cell-depleted T cells, or T cells were the source of the cDNA or gDNA that made up the material.

Sequencing used immunoSEQ multiplex PCR; TCRdb keeps in-frame clones, though not all of them. The sample lists about 500,000 clones, approximately 91% occurring once. Germline assignment: CDR1 KGHSH and CDR2 LQKENI. V was cut by 2 bases and J by 1 base, with 5 bases left in between. The CDR3 has 13 residues. The sequenced material came from peripheral blood. The chain has TRBV18 and TRBJ1-2; no clear D gene. The source is a woman in her forties or fifties with COVID-19, enrolled during active disease. Written as DNA, the CDR3 is TGTGCCAGCTCACCAATAGATAACTATGGCTACACCTTC. Translated, it gives CASSPIDNYGYTF. The complete variable domain, with remaining parts taken from reference TRBV18 and TRBJ1-2, reads NAGVMQNPRHLVRRRGQEARLRCSPMKGHSHVYWYRQLPEEGLKFMVYLQKENIIDESGMPKERFSAEFPKEGPSILRIQQVVRGDSAAYFCASSPIDNYGYTFGSGTRLTVV.